This T cell receptor beta chain was captured in a study of blood T cells in healthy people across ages. Findings and limits, study-wide: Long-lived donors had more naive CD4+ cells and higher diversity than aged donors. Without sorted subsets, naive and antigen-experienced compartments could not be conclusively compared.

This clonotype was picked up many times. Antigen specificity is unknown. The authors ran a second PCR of roughly 6 to 12 cycles using a sample-barcoded 5' primer and a J-beta primer mix. One entry per CDR3 protein results from TCRdb running MiXCR on the 5' RACE reads. The sample lists around 580,000 distinct CDR3 sequences; around 48% were seen once. Trimming took off 4 bases at V and 5 bases at J, with 3 bases between the two ends. The CDR3 totals 10 residues. Germline-derived CDR1 and CDR2 are SQVTM and ANQGSEA. Per sample, at least 5 micrograms of total RNA were extracted. Source material: blood. The clonotype originates from a man at least 80 years old in good health. V usage is TRBV29-1 and J usage is TRBJ2-1; D remains ambiguous. The CDR3 bases are TGCAGCGTTGCCGACAATGAGCAGTTCTTC. The encoded protein is CSVADNEQFF.